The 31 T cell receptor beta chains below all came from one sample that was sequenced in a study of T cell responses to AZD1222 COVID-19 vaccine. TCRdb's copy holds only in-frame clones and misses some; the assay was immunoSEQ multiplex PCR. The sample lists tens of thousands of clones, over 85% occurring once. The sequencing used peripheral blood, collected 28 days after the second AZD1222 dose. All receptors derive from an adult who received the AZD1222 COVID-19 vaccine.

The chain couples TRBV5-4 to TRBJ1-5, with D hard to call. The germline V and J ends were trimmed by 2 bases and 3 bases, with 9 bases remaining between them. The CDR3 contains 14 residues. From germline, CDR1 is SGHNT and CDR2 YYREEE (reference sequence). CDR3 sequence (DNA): TGTGCCAGCAGCTTTCAAGGCTTCAATCAGCCCCAGCATTTT. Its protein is CASSFQGFNQPQHF.

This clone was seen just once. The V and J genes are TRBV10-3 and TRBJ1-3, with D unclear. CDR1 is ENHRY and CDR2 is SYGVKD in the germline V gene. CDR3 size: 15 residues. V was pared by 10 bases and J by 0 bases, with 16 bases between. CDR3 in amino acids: CATAEALSSGNTIYF. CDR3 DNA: TGTGCCACCGCCGAGGCCTTGAGCTCTGGAAACACCATATATTTT.

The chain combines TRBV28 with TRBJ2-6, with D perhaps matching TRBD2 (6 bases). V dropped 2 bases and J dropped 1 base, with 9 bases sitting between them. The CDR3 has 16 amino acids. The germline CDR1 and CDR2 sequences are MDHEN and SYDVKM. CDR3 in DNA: TGTGCCAGCAGTTTAGGGACTGAGTCTGGGGCCAACGTCCTGACTTTC. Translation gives CASSLGTESGANVLTF.

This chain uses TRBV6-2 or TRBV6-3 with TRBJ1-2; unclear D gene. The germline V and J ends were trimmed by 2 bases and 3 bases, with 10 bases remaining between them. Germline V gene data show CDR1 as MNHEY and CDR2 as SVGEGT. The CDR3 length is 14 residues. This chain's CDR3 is CASSYTVWDYGYTF. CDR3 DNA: TGTGCCAGCAGTTACACAGTTTGGGACTATGGCTACACCTTC.

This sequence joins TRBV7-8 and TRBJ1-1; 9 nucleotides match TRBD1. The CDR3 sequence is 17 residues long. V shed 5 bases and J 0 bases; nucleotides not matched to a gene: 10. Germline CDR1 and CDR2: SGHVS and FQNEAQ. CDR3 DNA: TGTGCCAGCAGCCCCCGTCCCGGGACAGGGTTGAACACTGAAGCTTTCTTT. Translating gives CASSPRPGTGLNTEAFF.

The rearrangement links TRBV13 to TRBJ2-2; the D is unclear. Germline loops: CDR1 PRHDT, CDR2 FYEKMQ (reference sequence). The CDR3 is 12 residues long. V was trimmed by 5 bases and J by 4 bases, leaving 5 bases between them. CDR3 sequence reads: CASSLLTGELFF. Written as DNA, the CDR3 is TGTGCCAGCAGCCTACTCACCGGGGAGCTGTTTTTT.

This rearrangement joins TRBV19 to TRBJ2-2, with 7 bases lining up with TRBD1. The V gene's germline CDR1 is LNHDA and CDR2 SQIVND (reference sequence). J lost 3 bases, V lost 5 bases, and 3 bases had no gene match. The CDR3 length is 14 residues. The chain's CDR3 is CASSAQGDTGELFF. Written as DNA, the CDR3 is TGTGCCAGTAGTGCCCAGGGGGACACCGGGGAGCTGTTTTTT.

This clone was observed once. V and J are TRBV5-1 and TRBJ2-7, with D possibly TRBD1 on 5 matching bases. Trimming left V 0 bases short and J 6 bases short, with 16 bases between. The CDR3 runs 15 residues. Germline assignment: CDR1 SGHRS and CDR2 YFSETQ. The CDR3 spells CASSLEGQGSVEQYF. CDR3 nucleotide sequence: TGCGCCAGCAGCTTGGAGGGGCAGGGTTCGGTCGAGCAGTACTTC.

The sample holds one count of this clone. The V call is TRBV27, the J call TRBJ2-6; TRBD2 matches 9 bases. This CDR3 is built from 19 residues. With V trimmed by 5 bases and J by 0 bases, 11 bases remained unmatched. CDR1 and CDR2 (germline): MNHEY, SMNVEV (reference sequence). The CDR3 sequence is CASSTLGSGGISGANVLTF. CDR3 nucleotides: TGTGCCAGCAGTACCTTAGGGAGCGGGGGGATCTCTGGGGCCAACGTCCTGACTTTC. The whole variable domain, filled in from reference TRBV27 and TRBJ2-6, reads EAQVTQNPRYLITVTGKKLTVTCSQNMNHEYMSWYRQDPGLGLRQIYYSMNVEVTDKGDVPEGYKVSRKEKRNFPLILESPSPNQTSLYFCASSTLGSGGISGANVLTFGAGSRLTVL.

Here the CDR3 reads CASSQGQGTQETQYF. Here the CDR3 DNA reads TGTGCCAGCAGCCAAGGGCAGGGGACCCAAGAGACCCAGTACTTC. This rearrangement joins TRBV3-1 (or the pseudogene TRBV3-2) to TRBJ2-5; D possibly corresponds to TRBD1 (6 bases). Looked up from germline, CDR1 is LGHDT and CDR2 is YNNKEL (reference sequence). V shed 1 base and J shed 1 base, with 10 bases lying between them. This CDR3 spans 15 amino acids.

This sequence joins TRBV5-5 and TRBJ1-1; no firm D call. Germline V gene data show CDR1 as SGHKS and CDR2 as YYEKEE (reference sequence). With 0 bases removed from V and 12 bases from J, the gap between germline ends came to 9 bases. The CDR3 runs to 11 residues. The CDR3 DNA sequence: TGTGCCAGCAGCTTGGGGGGTTTGTCTTTCTTT. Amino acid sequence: CASSLGGLSFF.

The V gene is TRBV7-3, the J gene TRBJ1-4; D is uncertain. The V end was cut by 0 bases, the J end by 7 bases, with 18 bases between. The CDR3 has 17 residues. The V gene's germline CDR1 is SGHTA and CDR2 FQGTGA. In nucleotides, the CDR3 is TGTGCCAGCAGCTTAACCAAACTCCGAGACGATGGTGAAAAACTGTTTTTT. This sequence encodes CASSLTKLRDDGEKLFF.

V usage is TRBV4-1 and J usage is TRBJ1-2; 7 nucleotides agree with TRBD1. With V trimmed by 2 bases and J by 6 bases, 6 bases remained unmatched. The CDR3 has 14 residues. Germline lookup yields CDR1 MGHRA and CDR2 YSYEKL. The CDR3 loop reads CASSQLQGQNGYTF. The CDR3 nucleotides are TGCGCCAGCAGCCAACTACAGGGGCAGAATGGCTACACCTTC.

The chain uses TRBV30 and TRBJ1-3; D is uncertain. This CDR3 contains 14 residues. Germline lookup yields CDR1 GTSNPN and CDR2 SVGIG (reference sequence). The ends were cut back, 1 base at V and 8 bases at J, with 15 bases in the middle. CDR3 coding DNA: TGTGCCTGGAGTGGATCACCCGCCGGGTACACCATATATTTT. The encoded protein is CAWSGSPAGYTIYF. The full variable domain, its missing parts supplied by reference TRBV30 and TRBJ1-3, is SQTIHQWPATLVQPVGSPLSLECTVEGTSNPNLYWYRQAAGRGLQLLFYSVGIGQISSEVPQNLSASRPQDRQFILSSKKLLLSDSGFYLCAWSGSPAGYTIYFGEGSWLTVV.

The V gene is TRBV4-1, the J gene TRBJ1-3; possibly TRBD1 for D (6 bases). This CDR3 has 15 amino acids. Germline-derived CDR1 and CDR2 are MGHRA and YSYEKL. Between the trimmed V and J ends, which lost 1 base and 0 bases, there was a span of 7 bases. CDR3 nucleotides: TGCGCCAGCAGCCAAGGACAGGTCTCTGGAAACACCATATATTTT. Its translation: CASSQGQVSGNTIYF.

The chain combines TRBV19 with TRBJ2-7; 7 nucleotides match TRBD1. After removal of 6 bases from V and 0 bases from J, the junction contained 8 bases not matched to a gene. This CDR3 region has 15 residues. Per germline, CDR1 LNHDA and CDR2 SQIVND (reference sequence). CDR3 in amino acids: CASSTTGTASYEQYF. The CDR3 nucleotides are TGTGCCAGTAGCACGACCGGGACAGCCTCCTACGAGCAGTACTTC.

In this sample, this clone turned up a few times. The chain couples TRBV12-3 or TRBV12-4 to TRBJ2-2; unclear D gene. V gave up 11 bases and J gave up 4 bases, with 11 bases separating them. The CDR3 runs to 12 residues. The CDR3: CAGKLTTGELFF. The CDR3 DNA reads TGTGCCGGCAAATTAACCACCGGGGAGCTGTTTTTT.

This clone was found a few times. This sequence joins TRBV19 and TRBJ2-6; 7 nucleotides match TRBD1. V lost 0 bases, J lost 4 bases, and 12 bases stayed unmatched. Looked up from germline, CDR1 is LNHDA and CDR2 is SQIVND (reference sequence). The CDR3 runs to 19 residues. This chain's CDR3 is CASSIDPTGAPRGANVLTF. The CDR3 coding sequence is TGTGCCAGTAGTATAGACCCAACAGGGGCCCCGAGGGGGGCCAACGTCCTGACTTTC.

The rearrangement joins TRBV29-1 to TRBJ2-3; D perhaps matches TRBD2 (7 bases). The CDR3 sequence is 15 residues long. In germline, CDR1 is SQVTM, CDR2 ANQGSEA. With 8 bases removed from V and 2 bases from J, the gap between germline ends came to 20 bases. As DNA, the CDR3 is TGCAGCTTAAGAGGGTACGGGGGGCCCACAGATACGCAGTATTTT. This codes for CSLRGYGGPTDTQYF.

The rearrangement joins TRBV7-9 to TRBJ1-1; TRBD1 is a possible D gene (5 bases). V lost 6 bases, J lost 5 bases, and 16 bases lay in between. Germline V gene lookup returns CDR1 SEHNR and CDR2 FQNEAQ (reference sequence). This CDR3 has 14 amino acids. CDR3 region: CASSETVRGTEAFF. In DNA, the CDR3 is TGTGCCAGCAGTGAGACAGTCCGCGGGACTGAAGCTTTCTTT.

DNA of the CDR3: TGTGCCAGCCATAGGGGGCGCCGGGATAATTCACCCCTCCACTTT. Translating it yields CASHRGRRDNSPLHF. The J gene is TRBJ1-6, the V gene TRBV27, with 7 bases that match TRBD1. Germline CDR1 reads MNHEY; CDR2 reads SMNVEV (reference sequence). The CDR3 loop spans 15 amino acids. Losses at the gene ends were 8 bases for V and 5 bases for J; bases not matched to a gene: 9.

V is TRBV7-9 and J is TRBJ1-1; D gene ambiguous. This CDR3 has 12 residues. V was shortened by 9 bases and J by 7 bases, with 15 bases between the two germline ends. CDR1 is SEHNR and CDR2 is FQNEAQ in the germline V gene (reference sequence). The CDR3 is CASLRAGGEAFF. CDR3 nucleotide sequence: TGTGCCAGTCTCCGGGCGGGTGGTGAAGCTTTCTTT.

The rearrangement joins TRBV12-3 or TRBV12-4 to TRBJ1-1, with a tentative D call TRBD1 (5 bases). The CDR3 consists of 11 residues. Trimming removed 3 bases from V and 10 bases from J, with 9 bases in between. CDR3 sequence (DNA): TGTGCCAGCAGTTTTTCCAGGGCAGCTTTCTTT. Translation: CASSFSRAAFF.

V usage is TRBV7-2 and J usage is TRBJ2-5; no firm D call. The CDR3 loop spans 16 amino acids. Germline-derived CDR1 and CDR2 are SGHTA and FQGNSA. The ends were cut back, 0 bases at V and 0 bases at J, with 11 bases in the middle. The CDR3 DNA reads TGTGCCAGCAGCTTAGCGCATTCTCGTAACCAAGAGACCCAGTACTTC. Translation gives CASSLAHSRNQETQYF.

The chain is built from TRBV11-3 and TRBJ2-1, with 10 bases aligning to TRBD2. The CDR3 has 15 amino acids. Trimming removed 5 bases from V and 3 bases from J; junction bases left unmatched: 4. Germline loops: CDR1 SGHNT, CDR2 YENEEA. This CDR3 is CASSTTSGNYNEQFF. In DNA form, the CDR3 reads TGTGCCAGCAGCACAACTAGCGGGAACTACAATGAGCAGTTCTTC.

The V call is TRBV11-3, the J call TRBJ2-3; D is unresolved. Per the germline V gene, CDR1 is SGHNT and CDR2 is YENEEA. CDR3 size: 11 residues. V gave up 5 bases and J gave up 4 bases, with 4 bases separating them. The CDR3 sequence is CASSAADTQYF. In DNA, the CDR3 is TGTGCCAGCAGCGCAGCAGATACGCAGTATTTT. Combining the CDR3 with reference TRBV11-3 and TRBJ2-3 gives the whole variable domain EAGVVQSPRYKIIEKKQPVAFWCNPISGHNTLYWYLQNLGQGPELLIRYENEEAVDDSQLPKDRFSAERLKGVDSTLKIQPAELGDSAVYLCASSAADTQYFGPGTRLTVL.

The CDR3 here is CSVGGQDEKLFF. CDR3 nucleotides: TGCAGCGTTGGGGGTCAGGATGAAAAACTGTTTTTT. V gene TRBV29-1 combines with J gene TRBJ1-4; D uncertain. The V end was cut by 4 bases, the J end by 6 bases, with 9 bases between. The CDR3 is made up of 12 amino acids. Germline assignment: CDR1 SQVTM and CDR2 ANQGSEA.

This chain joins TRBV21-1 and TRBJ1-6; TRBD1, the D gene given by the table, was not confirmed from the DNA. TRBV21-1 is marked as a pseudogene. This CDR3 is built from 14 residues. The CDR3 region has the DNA TGTGCCAGCAGCAAAGGCCAGGGTAATTCACCCCTCCACTTT. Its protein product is CASSKGQGNSPLHF.

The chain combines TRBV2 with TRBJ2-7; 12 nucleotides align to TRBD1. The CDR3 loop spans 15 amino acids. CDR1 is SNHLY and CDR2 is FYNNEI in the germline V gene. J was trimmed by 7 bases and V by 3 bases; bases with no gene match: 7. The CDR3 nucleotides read TGTGCCAGCAGTGACCTGGGACAGGGGGCAAGGGAGCAGTACTTC. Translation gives CASSDLGQGAREQYF.

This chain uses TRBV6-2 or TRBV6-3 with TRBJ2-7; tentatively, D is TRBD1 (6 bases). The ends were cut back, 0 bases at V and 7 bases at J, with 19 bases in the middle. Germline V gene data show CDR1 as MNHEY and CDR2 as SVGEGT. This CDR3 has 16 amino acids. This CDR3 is CASSYSIGRGAEEQYF. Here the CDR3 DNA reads TGTGCCAGCAGTTACTCAATCGGCAGGGGAGCGGAAGAGCAGTACTTC.

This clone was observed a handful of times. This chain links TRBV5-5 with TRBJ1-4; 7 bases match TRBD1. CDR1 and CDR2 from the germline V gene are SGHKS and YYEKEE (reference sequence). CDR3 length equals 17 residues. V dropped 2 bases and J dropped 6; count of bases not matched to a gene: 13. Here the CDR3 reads CASSFTGQGGMDEKLFF. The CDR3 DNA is TGTGCCAGCAGCTTTACAGGGCAAGGGGGCATGGATGAAAAACTGTTTTTT.